This T cell receptor (beta chain) was captured by sequencing in a study of CD8+ T cells in alopecia areata. With regard to this clone: Its antigen is still unknown.

It was cDNA, reverse transcribed from extracted RNA, that served as the sequencing template. Assay: immunoSEQ multiplex PCR; the TCRdb copy retains only in-frame clones and omits some. Of around 150,000 clones listed, 62% are singletons. Study results and caveats: Mice showed TCR sharing more clearly than patients did, possibly owing to HLA. Lesional scalp, notably in alopecia totalis/universalis, had clonality above that of normal scalp. Sequences from scalp samples also cover resident alphabeta T cells of normal skin.

Between the trimmed V and J ends, which lost 6 bases and 1 base, there was a span of 6 bases. Germline CDR1 reads MNHEY; CDR2 reads SMNVEV (reference sequence). This CDR3 is built from 12 residues. This chain uses TRBV27 with TRBJ1-1; D is ambiguous. This clonotype was sampled from a human donor in good health. Source material: CD8+ T cells sorted from blood. The CDR3 coding sequence is TGTGCCAGCAGGGGTGGGAACACTGAAGCTTTCTTT. This codes for CASRGGNTEAFF.